This TCR beta chain emerged from a study of cytomegalovirus exposure and HLA in healthy donors. Primers included in the PCR were 60 Vbeta and 13 Jbeta primers. Libraries were prepared by immunoSEQ multiplex PCR; TCRdb keeps only in-frame clonotypes and omits some of them. This sample has 250,000 to 350,000 clones, with roughly 88% found just once. Findings of the study overall: More than 150 TCR beta chains were listed as cytomegalovirus-associated.

Concerning this clone itself: Its antigen is unknown.

Sample: PBMCs. This receptor was identified in a man in his forties in good health and CMV-seropositive.

The DNA of the CDR3 is TGTGCCAGCAGCCCTTCCGGCGGGAGCTCCTACGAGCAGTACTTC. It codes for CASSPSGGSSYEQYF. V is TRBV27 and J is TRBJ2-7; 7 nucleotides align to TRBD2. V dropped 6 bases and J dropped 0; count of bases not matched to a gene: 8. CDR1 and CDR2 from the germline V gene are MNHEY and SMNVEV (reference sequence). The CDR3 length is 15 residues.